These 2 T cell receptor beta chains share one sample of origin, sequenced in a study of blood T cell repertoires in COVID-19 (dated by TCRdb to about 2020). Libraries were built with the immunoSEQ multiplex PCR assay. Sourced from immuneACCESS, this table was stored by TCRdb with only in-frame sequences that have V and J called. A share of the clones is absent; for the studies checked, an unresolved V gene accounts for under half, and the remainder has no known explanation. This sample lists about 250,000 clones; roughly 91% were detected once. Just under 1% of the sample is taken by the ten largest. The sample was peripheral blood. These TCRs come from a woman between 35 and 50 years old who had recovered from COVID-19.

In the case of this clone: The same CDR3 can be traced to other DNA sequences in this sample. The CDR3 region has the DNA TGCGCCAGCAGCTTTAGCGGAAACACCGGGGAGCTGTTTTTT. Its translation is CASSFSGNTGELFF. The chain links TRBV5-1 to TRBJ2-2, with a weak D call TRBD2 (6 bases). V was trimmed by 2 bases and J by 2 bases, leaving 7 bases between them. The CDR3 covers 14 residues. Germline V lookup: CDR1 SGHRS, CDR2 YFSETQ.

This chain connects TRBV27 to TRBJ1-4; tentatively, D is TRBD1 (6 bases). CDR1 MNHEY and CDR2 SMNVEV come from the germline V gene (reference sequence). Trimming shortened V by 6 bases and J by 3 bases, and 17 bases separated the two germline ends. The CDR3 is made up of 16 amino acids. The CDR3 DNA is TGTGCCAGCAGACCCAAGCCAGGGGTCCCTAATGAAAAACTGTTTTTT. It codes for CASRPKPGVPNEKLFF.